The 17 T cell receptor beta chains below come from one sample, sequenced in a study of blood T cell repertoires in COVID-19. Libraries were prepared by immunoSEQ multiplex PCR; TCRdb keeps only in-frame clonotypes and omits some of them. The repertoire includes under 200,000 clones, about 88% of them detected once, and 25% to 30% sits in the top ten. Input material: peripheral blood. Every receptor here comes from a man aged 55 to 70 with acute or convalescent COVID-19.

This clone was seen just once. The chain combines TRBV15 with TRBJ2-1; 8 positions agree with TRBD2. With V trimmed by 5 bases and J by 10 bases, 16 bases remained unmatched. Germline V gene data show CDR1 as LNHNV and CDR2 as YYDKDF (reference sequence). The CDR3 extends over 16 amino acids. CDR3 amino acids: CATSAPSGGHFKEQFF. The CDR3 region has the DNA TGTGCCACCAGCGCCCCCTCGGGAGGGCACTTTAAGGAGCAGTTCTTC.

In the case of this clone: The sample contains more than one DNA sequence encoding this CDR3. V usage is TRBV12-3 or TRBV12-4 and J usage is TRBJ1-3; perhaps TRBD1 as D (6 bases). This CDR3 has 13 residues. Deletions cut 5 bases from V and 4 bases from J, with 9 bases between. The CDR3 bases are TGTGCCAGCAGTACAGGGTCCGGAAACACCATATATTTT. This sequence encodes CASSTGSGNTIYF.

The rearrangement joins TRBV3-1 (or the pseudogene TRBV3-2) to TRBJ1-1; possible D gene TRBD1, 6 bases. Germline CDR1 reads LGHDT; CDR2 reads YNNKEL (reference sequence). V was shortened by 6 bases and J by 1 base, with 15 bases between the two germline ends. The CDR3 covers 15 residues. CDR3 sequence: CASRRETGQNTEAFF. Here the CDR3 DNA reads TGTGCCAGCAGGCGCGAAACGGGACAGAACACTGAAGCTTTCTTT.

The gene calls are TRBV29-1 and TRBJ2-7; 7 nucleotides match TRBD1. The CDR3 runs to 16 residues. J lost 0 bases, V lost 1 base, and 9 bases had no gene match. The germline CDR1 and CDR2 sequences are SQVTM and ANQGSEA. This CDR3 is CSVEGGQDFSSYEQYF. The DNA of the CDR3 is TGCAGCGTTGAAGGTGGACAGGATTTTAGCTCCTACGAGCAGTACTTC.

The chain couples TRBV27 to TRBJ2-5; maybe TRBD2 (7 bases). This CDR3 has 15 amino acids. Per the germline V gene, CDR1 is MNHEY and CDR2 is SMNVEV (reference sequence). Trimming stripped 0 bases from V and 7 bases from J, with 15 bases between. The CDR3 sequence: CASSLSRGGRGTQYF. For the CDR3, the DNA is TGTGCCAGCAGTTTATCGAGGGGGGGGCGAGGGACCCAGTACTTC.

This chain uses TRBV4-1 with TRBJ2-7; 7 bases map to TRBD2. CDR1 and CDR2 (germline): MGHRA, YSYEKL. The trim removed 0 bases at V and 5 bases at J, leaving 1 base unmatched. The CDR3 runs to 13 residues. The CDR3 nucleotides read TGCGCCAGCAGCCAAGAGGGAGGGGACGAGCAGTACTTC. Translation: CASSQEGGDEQYF.

This rearrangement joins TRBV6-5 to TRBJ2-5, with 7 positions matching TRBD1. Trimming took 5 bases from V and 4 from J; bases not matched to a gene: 7. Germline loops: CDR1 MNHEY, CDR2 SVGAGI. This CDR3 is 14 amino acids long. CDR3 bases: TGTGCCAGCAGTCGTAACAGGGGCGGAGAGACCCAGTACTTC. It encodes CASSRNRGGETQYF.

This clone is a singleton in its sample. The rearrangement links TRBV6-2 or TRBV6-3 to TRBJ2-1, with 10 nucleotides matching TRBD1. The ends lost 2 bases at V and 4 bases at J; junction bases unmatched: 5. Germline assignment: CDR1 MNHEY and CDR2 SVGEGT. The CDR3 runs 16 residues. The CDR3 DNA reads TGTGCCAGCAGTTACCCGGGACAGGGGTGGTACAATGAGCAGTTCTTC. Translation: CASSYPGQGWYNEQFF.

This chain connects TRBV7-3 to TRBJ2-3; D gene uncertain. Trimming cost V 5 bases and J 2 bases, with 14 bases left between them. Germline CDR1 is SGHTA and CDR2 is FQGTGA. The CDR3 extends over 15 amino acids. CDR3 nucleotides: TGTGCCAGCAGCCAAGGCCCGGCGGACACAGATACGCAGTATTTT. It yields the protein CASSQGPADTDTQYF.

V usage is TRBV30 and J usage is TRBJ2-3; TRBD2 aligns across 9 bases. Germline trimming cut 3 bases from V and 2 bases from J; bases unmatched to any gene: 3. This CDR3 contains 14 residues. The germline V gene encodes CDR1 GTSNPN and CDR2 SVGIG (reference sequence). CDR3 nucleotide sequence: TGTGCCTGGAGGACTAGCGGCTACACAGATACGCAGTATTTT. This gives the protein CAWRTSGYTDTQYF. Full variable domain (rest looked up from reference TRBV30 and TRBJ2-3): SQTIHQWPATLVQPVGSPLSLECTVEGTSNPNLYWYRQAAGRGLQLLFYSVGIGQISSEVPQNLSASRPQDRQFILSSKKLLLSDSGFYLCAWRTSGYTDTQYFGPGTRLTVL.

This chain joins TRBV19 and TRBJ1-1; perhaps TRBD1 as D (6 bases). Per the germline V gene, CDR1 is LNHDA and CDR2 is SQIVND (reference sequence). Trimming removed 8 bases at V and 5 bases at J, with 15 bases between. The CDR3 runs 13 residues. The CDR3: CASGQGMGTEAFF. The DNA of the CDR3 is TGTGCCAGTGGCCAGGGGATGGGGACTGAAGCTTTCTTT.

This clone was seen just once. The chain employs TRBV9 and TRBJ1-1; the D is unclear. Germline values: CDR1 SGDLS, CDR2 YYNGEE. The CDR3 runs 15 residues. V lost 0 bases, J lost 3 bases, and 12 bases lay in between. CDR3 region: CASSVGGGSHTEAFF. The DNA of the CDR3 is TGTGCCAGCAGCGTAGGTGGCGGATCTCACACTGAAGCTTTCTTT.

The V and J genes are TRBV19 and TRBJ2-2; 7 positions match TRBD1. The CDR3 loop spans 19 amino acids. The ends lost 5 bases at V and 0 bases at J; junction bases unmatched: 15. The germline V gene has CDR1 LNHDA and CDR2 SQIVND (reference sequence). DNA for the CDR3: TGTGCCAGTAGTCCCGGACCGGGACAGATAAAGACGAACACCGGGGAGCTGTTTTTT. Its translation: CASSPGPGQIKTNTGELFF.

The V and J genes are TRBV25-1 and TRBJ1-2; no definite D call. Per the germline V gene, CDR1 is MGHDK and CDR2 is SYGVNS. Between the trimmed V and J ends, which lost 1 base and 7 bases, there was a span of 10 bases. The CDR3 has 13 residues. The CDR3 DNA follows: TGTGCCAGCAGTGAATCCACAGCCAGTGGCTACACCTTC. Its translation is CASSESTASGYTF.

This clone has a single count. The V call is TRBV27, the J call TRBJ1-2; D is unclear. Trimming took off 4 bases at V and 3 bases at J, with 21 bases between the two ends. The CDR3 contains 17 residues. The germline V gene encodes CDR1 MNHEY and CDR2 SMNVEV (reference sequence). As DNA, the CDR3 is TGTGCCAGCAGTTCCCTCTCCGGGAGGGAGGTTTACTATGGCTACACCTTC. This codes for CASSSLSGREVYYGYTF.

The rearrangement joins TRBV10-3 to TRBJ1-2; the D is unclear. The CDR3 spans 16 residues. The germline gives CDR1 ENHRY, CDR2 SYGVKD. V lost 2 bases to trimming and J lost 4 bases, with 17 bases between them. The CDR3: CAISETKQFVTYGYTF. The CDR3 region has the DNA TGTGCCATCAGTGAGACGAAACAGTTTGTTACCTATGGCTACACCTTC.

The CDR3 reads CAWSVAGTGFNTEAFF. In nucleotides, the CDR3 is TGTGCCTGGAGTGTGGCCGGGACAGGATTCAACACTGAAGCTTTCTTT. The rearrangement uses TRBV30 and TRBJ1-1; 8 nucleotides agree with TRBD1. The ends lost 0 bases at V and 2 bases at J; junction bases unmatched: 8. The CDR3 is 16 amino acids. Germline V gene data show CDR1 as GTSNPN and CDR2 as SVGIG (reference sequence).